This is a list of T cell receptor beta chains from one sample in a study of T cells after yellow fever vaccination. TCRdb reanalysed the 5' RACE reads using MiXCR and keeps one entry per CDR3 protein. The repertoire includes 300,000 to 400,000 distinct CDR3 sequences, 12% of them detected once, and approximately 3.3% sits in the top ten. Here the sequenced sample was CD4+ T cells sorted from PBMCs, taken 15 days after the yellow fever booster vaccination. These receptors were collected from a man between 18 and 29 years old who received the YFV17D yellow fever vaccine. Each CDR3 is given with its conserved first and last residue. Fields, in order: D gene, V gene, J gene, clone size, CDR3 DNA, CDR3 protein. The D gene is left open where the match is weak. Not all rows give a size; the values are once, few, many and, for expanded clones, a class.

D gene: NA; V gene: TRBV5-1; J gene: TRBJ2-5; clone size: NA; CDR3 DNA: TGCGCCAGCAGCTTGGGGGTGTCAGTGGGGGAGACCCAGTACTTC; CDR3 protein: CASSLGVSVGETQYF
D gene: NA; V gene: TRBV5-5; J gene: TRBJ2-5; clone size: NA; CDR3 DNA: TGTGCCAGCAGATTCCAGGGAGGGGGTGCGGGGGAGACCCAGTACTTC; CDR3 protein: CASRFQGGGAGETQYF
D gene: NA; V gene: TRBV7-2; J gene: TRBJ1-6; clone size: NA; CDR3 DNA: TGTGCCAGCAGCTCTATCACGAATTCACCCCTCCACTTT; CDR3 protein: CASSSITNSPLHF
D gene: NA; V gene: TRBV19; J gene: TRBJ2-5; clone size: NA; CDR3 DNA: TGTGCCAGTAGTATAAGACTATCGGAGACCCAGTACTTC; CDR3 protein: CASSIRLSETQYF
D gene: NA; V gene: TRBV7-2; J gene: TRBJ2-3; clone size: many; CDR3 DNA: TGTGCCAGCAGCTTCGGACCTCCAGATACGCAGTATTTT; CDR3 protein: CASSFGPPDTQYF
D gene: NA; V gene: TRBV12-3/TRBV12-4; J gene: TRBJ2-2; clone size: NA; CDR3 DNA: TGTGCCAGCAGTCCCCGGGCAAGCGACGGGGAGCTGTTTTTT; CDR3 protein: CASSPRASDGELFF
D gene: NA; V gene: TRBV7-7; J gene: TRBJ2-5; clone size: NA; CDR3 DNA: TGTGCTAGCAGCCCGACACTCGGGAAAGAGACCCAGTACTTC; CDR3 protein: CASSPTLGKETQYF
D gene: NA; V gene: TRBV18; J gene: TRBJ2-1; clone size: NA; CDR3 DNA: TGTGCCAGCTCACCAGGACTGCACAATGAGCAGTTCTTC; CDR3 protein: CASSPGLHNEQFF
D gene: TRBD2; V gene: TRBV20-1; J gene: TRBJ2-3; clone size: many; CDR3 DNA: TGCAGTGCTTCTGCGGGGGGCTGGACCCCTGGGCAGTATTTT; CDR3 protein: CSASAGGWTPGQYF
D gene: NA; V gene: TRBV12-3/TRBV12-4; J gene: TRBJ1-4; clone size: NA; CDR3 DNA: TGTGCCAGCAGGCCGATGGACACCCCTGTCAAACTGTTTTTT; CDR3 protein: CASRPMDTPVKLFF
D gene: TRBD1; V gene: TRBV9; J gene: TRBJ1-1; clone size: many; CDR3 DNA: TGTGCCAGCAGCCCGAGGGGGCAGGGAGGCACTGAAGCTTTCTTT; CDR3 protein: CASSPRGQGGTEAFF
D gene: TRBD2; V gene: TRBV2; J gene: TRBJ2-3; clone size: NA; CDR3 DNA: TGTGCCAGCAGTGAAGGACGTCTAGCGGGGGCTGGCACAGATACGCAGTATTTT; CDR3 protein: CASSEGRLAGAGTDTQYF
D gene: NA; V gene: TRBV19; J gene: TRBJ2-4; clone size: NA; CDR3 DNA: TGTGCCAGTAGCCCGGCCCCCAGGGAAGGAAACATTCAGTACTTC; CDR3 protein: CASSPAPREGNIQYF
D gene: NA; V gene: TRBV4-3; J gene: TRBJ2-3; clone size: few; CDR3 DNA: TGCGCCAGCAGCCAAGTGAAGGGAGGAGGAGATACGCAGTATTTT; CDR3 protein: CASSQVKGGGDTQYF
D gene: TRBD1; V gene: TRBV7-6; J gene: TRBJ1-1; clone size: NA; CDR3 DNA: TGTGCCAGCAGGGAGGGACAGGGCGCTGAAGCTTTCTTT; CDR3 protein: CASREGQGAEAFF
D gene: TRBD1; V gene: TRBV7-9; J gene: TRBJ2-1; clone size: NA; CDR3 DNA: TGTGCCAGCAGCTTAGCGCTGACAGGGACACAGTTCTTC; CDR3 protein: CASSLALTGTQFF
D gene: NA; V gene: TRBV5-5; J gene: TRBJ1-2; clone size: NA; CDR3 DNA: TGTGCCAGCACCCCTGGGGCAGTGGCTAACTATGGCTACACCTTC; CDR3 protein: CASTPGAVANYGYTF
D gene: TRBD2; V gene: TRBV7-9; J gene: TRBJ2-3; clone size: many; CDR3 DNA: TGTGCCAGCGCCTCCGGGACTAGCGGGGGGGCCATACGAGCTACGCAGTATTTT; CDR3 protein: CASASGTSGGAIRATQYF
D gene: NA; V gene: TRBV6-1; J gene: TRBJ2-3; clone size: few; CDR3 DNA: TGTGCCAGCAGCATCCAGGGAAATACGCAGTATTTT; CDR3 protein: CASSIQGNTQYF
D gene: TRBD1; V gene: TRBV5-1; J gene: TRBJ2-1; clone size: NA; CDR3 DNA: TGCGCCAGCAGCCCCAGGGGGCGCGAGACCTACAATGAGCAGTTCTTC; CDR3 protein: CASSPRGRETYNEQFF
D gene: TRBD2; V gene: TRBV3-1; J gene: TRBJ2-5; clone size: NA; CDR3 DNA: TGTGCCAGCAGCCCCGGGGGGGGGGAAGAGACCCAGTACTTC; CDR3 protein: CASSPGGGEETQYF
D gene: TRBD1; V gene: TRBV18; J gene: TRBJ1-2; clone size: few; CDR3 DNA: TGTGCCAGCTCCGGGACAGGAGAAAACTATGGCTACACCTTC; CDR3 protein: CASSGTGENYGYTF
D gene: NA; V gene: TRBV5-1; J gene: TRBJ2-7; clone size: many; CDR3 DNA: TGCGCCAGCAGCCGTAGCCTATTAGACCACTACGAGCAGTACTTC; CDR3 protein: CASSRSLLDHYEQYF